This T cell receptor (beta chain) emerged from a study of metastatic and nonmetastatic thyroid tumors (dated by TCRdb to 2019 to 2021). Regarding the study in general: The researchers compared repertoires between peripheral blood samples and tumor or nodule tissue samples from patients with malignant or benign thyroid disease. Summary of the overall study and its limitations: TCR beta diversity was reported as significantly higher in malignant tumors than in benign nodules, in both blood and tumor samples.

Library creation used PCR. The instrument was an Illumina HiSeq 4000. High-throughput sequencing was used to profile the TCR beta-chain CDR3 region of every patient. The published analysis was carried out like this. CDR3 differences across clinicopathological groups were used to build a classifier for discriminating distant-metastatic papillary thyroid cancer patients. To measure repertoire diversity the researchers used the Shannon index, while the Morisita-Horn index served to gauge how similar the tumor and blood repertoires were. TCRdb reran the public reads through fastp at Q25 and MiXCR, keeping productive beta chains. TCRdb, not the authors, supplied the V and J calls. The sample table contains 12,000 or so clones; only one count was recorded for roughly a third of them. The ten most abundant clones make up 9.5% to 15% of the sample. V is pruned by 0 bases and J by 8 bases, leaving 9 bases of the junction without a gene match. The germline V gene provides CDR1 SGHRS and CDR2 YFSETQ. The CDR3 holds 16 amino acids from the cysteine to the phenylalanine. The kept DNA is CDR3 alone, 48 bases in frame from the first base.

This clone occurred many times. Its cognate antigen has yet to be identified. No qualities accompany the bases; no much larger clone lies one base away. Before undergoing thyroid surgery, none of the patients had been given any kind of treatment. The study retrospectively analysed patient clinical samples collected from about 2012 to 2018 using T-cell receptor beta sequencing. The rearranged segments are TRBV5-1 and TRBJ2-1, with 9 junctional bases fitting TRBD1. The origin of this receptor is a female donor with papillary thyroid cancer or a benign thyroid nodule (not recorded which). Some clones in this sample may be carry-over from other donors' samples. The sequenced sample was tumor tissue. The CDR3 protein sequence reads: CASSLGAGTGYHEQFF. The nucleotide sequence reads as follows: TGCGCCAGCAGCTTGGGGGCCGGGACAGGGTATCATGAGCAGTTCTTC.